These 27 T cell receptor beta chains were all obtained from the same sample, sequenced in a study of blood T cells in healthy people across ages (dated by TCRdb to about 2015). Libraries were prepared through 5' RACE. Sequenced on an Illumina HiSeq 2500. A second PCR of roughly 7 to 12 cycles was performed with a sample-barcoded 5' primer and a J-beta primer mix. TCRdb handled the public reads itself, with Q25 trimming in fastp and clone calling in MiXCR, and kept productive beta chains. Rows matching on CDR3 protein sequence are summarized as one entry with the most common DNA and genes. The sample yields 550,000 to 650,000 distinct CDR3 sequences; about 28% were counted once. The top ten hold approximately 14% of the sample. The material sequenced was blood. These receptor sequences come from a woman of 80 years or more in good health.

About this clonotype: This may be a read error, as it is one base from a much larger clone. The chain recombines TRBV5-1 with TRBJ1-6; TRBD1 might be the D (5 bases). Germline CDR1 is SGHRS and CDR2 is YFSETQ. CDR3 length equals 15 residues. Between the trimmed V and J ends, which lost 4 bases and 1 base, there was a span of 9 bases. CDR3 DNA: TGCGCCAGCAGCGCGACAGAATCCTATAATTCACCCCTCCACTTT. Translation: CASSATESYNSPLHF.

V and J are TRBV7-2 and TRBJ1-1; no clear D gene. V was pared by 3 bases and J by 6 bases, with 11 bases between. The CDR3 is 13 amino acids. Germline values: CDR1 SGHTA, CDR2 FQGNSA. The CDR3: CASSFSRGAEAFF. In nucleotides, the CDR3 is TGTGCCAGCAGCTTTTCCAGAGGCGCTGAAGCTTTCTTT.

This chain links TRBV10-3 with TRBJ1-3; D not resolved. There are 13 residues in the CDR3. The V gene's germline CDR1 is ENHRY and CDR2 SYGVKD. Deletions cut 8 bases from V and 4 bases from J, with 12 bases between. The CDR3 reads CAISRGVGNTIYF. DNA for the CDR3: TGTGCCATCTCCCGGGGAGTAGGAAACACCATATATTTT.

At least ten counts were recorded for this clonotype. The chain employs TRBV5-6 and TRBJ2-1, with 13 bases that match TRBD2. Germline lookup yields CDR1 SGHDT and CDR2 YYEEEE. The CDR3 extends over 16 amino acids. Germline trimming cut 2 bases from V and 8 bases from J; bases unmatched to any gene: 7. The CDR3 here is CASSFRTSGGVDEQFF. The CDR3, as DNA: TGTGCCAGCAGCTTCCGGACTAGCGGGGGTGTAGATGAGCAGTTCTTC.

This clonotype was recorded a few times. The CDR3 sequence: CASSDRQGSSGANVLTF. The CDR3 coding sequence is TGTGCCAGCAGCGACCGACAGGGGAGCTCTGGGGCCAACGTCCTGACTTTC. This chain joins TRBV7-9 and TRBJ2-6, with 8 positions matching TRBD1. Germline V CDR1 and CDR2: SEHNR, FQNEAQ (reference sequence). CDR3 length equals 17 residues. Germline trimming cut 5 bases from V and 0 bases from J; bases unmatched to any gene: 6. Full variable domain (rest looked up from reference TRBV7-9 and TRBJ2-6): DTGVSQNPRHKITKRGQNVTFRCDPISEHNRLYWYRQTLGQGPEFLTYFQNEAQLEKSRLLSDRFSAERPKGSFSTLEIQRTEQGDSAMYLCASSDRQGSSGANVLTFGAGSRLTVL.

This clonotype came up once. This chain links TRBV6-6 with TRBJ1-3; D not resolved. CDR1 and CDR2 from the germline V gene are MNHNY and SVGAGI (reference sequence). Trimming left V 6 bases short and J 6 bases short, with 6 bases between. CDR3 length equals 11 residues. CDR3 DNA sequence: TGTGCCAGCAGCCGCCAAAACACCATATATTTT. Translation gives CASSRQNTIYF.

Comment on this clonotype: Being one base from a much bigger clone, this may be a read error. V and J are TRBV12-3 or TRBV12-4 and TRBJ2-6, with D tentatively TRBD2 (5 bases). The CDR3 extends over 17 amino acids. Trimming cost V 3 bases and J 4 bases, with 16 bases left between them. The CDR3: CASSFPLPPGGANVLTF. CDR3 DNA: TGTGCCAGCAGTTTCCCTCTGCCACCGGGGGGGGCCAACGTCCTGACTTTC.

Notes on this clonotype: This may arise from a read error, as a much more abundant clone is one base away. The chain couples TRBV5-6 to TRBJ1-1, with no clear D. This CDR3 comprises 15 residues. The V end was cut by 1 base, the J end by 5 bases, with 15 bases between. Germline V lookup: CDR1 SGHDT, CDR2 YYEEEE. The chain's CDR3 is CASSLKGFPRTEAFF. For the CDR3, the DNA is TGTGCCAGCAGCTTGAAAGGTTTCCCCAGGACTGAAGCTTTCTTT.

This clonotype showed up many times. The rearrangement uses TRBV5-1 and TRBJ2-7, with D possibly matching TRBD1 (6 bases). Per the germline V gene, CDR1 is SGHRS and CDR2 is YFSETQ. The V end lost 0 bases, the J end lost 1 base, and 11 bases lay between the germline ends. This CDR3 region has 15 residues. CDR3 sequence reads: CASSLATGRSYEQYF. The CDR3 DNA is TGCGCCAGCAGCTTGGCTACAGGGCGTTCCTACGAGCAGTACTTC. The whole variable domain, filled in from reference TRBV5-1 and TRBJ2-7, reads KAGVTQTPRYLIKTRGQQVTLSCSPISGHRSVSWYQQTPGQGLQFLFEYFSETQRNKGNFPGRFSGRQFSNSRSEMNVSTLELGDSALYLCASSLATGRSYEQYFGPGTRLTVT.

In its sample, this clonotype was seen many times. The chain links TRBV5-6 to TRBJ2-7, with D possibly being TRBD2 (7 bases). Looked up from germline, CDR1 is SGHDT and CDR2 is YYEEEE. Trimming cost V 0 bases and J 4 bases, with 17 bases left between them. The CDR3 covers 16 residues. CDR3 coding DNA: TGTGCCAGCAGCTTGGTCCGGGGGGCAAGGGTGTACGAGCAGTACTTC. It yields the protein CASSLVRGARVYEQYF.

This clonotype was found a few times. It may be a read error: a sequence one base away is much more abundant. This chain uses TRBV5-1 with TRBJ2-5; TRBD2 matches at 8 bases. The CDR3 consists of 14 residues. Per germline, CDR1 SGHRS and CDR2 YFSETQ. V dropped 3 bases and J dropped 11; count of bases not matched to a gene: 12. The CDR3 reads CASSWSGGAREQYF. DNA for the CDR3: TGCGCCAGCAGCTGGAGCGGGGGTGCGCGGGAGCAGTACTTC. The full variable domain, completed using reference TRBV5-1 and TRBJ2-5, is KAGVTQTPRYLIKTRGQQVTLSCSPISGHRSVSWYQQTPGQGLQFLFEYFSETQRNKGNFPGRFSGRQFSNSRSEMNVSTLELGDSALYLCASSWSGGAREQYFGPGTRLLVL.

Many counts were recorded for this clonotype. The chain employs TRBV6-6 and TRBJ2-7, with D tentatively TRBD1 (6 bases). V shed 6 bases and J shed 5 bases, with 11 bases lying between them. This CDR3 comprises 12 residues. CDR1 is MNHNY, CDR2 SVGAGI, per germline (reference sequence). The CDR3 is CASSLYRDEQYF. The CDR3 DNA sequence: TGTGCCAGCAGCCTTTACAGGGACGAGCAGTACTTC.

This clonotype appeared many times. The rearrangement uses TRBV2 and TRBJ2-1; D is ambiguous. Trimming pared 6 bases from V and 5 bases from J, leaving 11 bases between. Germline-derived CDR1 and CDR2 are SNHLY and FYNNEI. The CDR3 covers 13 residues. This CDR3 is CASRRTTDNEQFF. Here the CDR3 DNA reads TGTGCCAGCAGACGCACTACCGACAATGAGCAGTTCTTC.

This clonotype has only one observation. V usage is TRBV7-2 and J usage is TRBJ2-5, with D perhaps TRBD1 or TRBD2 (6 bases each). V lost 5 bases and J 4 bases, leaving 23 bases between the germline ends. Germline loops: CDR1 SGHTA, CDR2 FQGNSA. This CDR3 is 17 amino acids long. This chain's CDR3 is CASSPRSRRGARETQYF. The CDR3 DNA sequence: TGTGCCAGCAGCCCAAGAAGTCGGAGGGGGGCCAGAGAGACCCAGTACTTC.

In this sample, this clonotype turned up a few times. The chain links TRBV19 to TRBJ1-2; TRBD1 is a possible D gene (6 bases). The CDR3 has 11 amino acids. CDR1 is LNHDA, CDR2 SQIVND, per germline (reference sequence). Trimming pared 5 bases from V and 6 bases from J, leaving 7 bases between. CDR3 amino acids: CASSRQDGYTF. The CDR3 nucleotides are TGTGCCAGTAGTCGACAGGATGGCTACACCTTC.

Concerning this clonotype: This may stem from a read error, because a much larger clone lies one nucleotide away. This chain links TRBV5-1 with TRBJ2-1; D gene ambiguous. V dropped 4 bases and J dropped 12 bases, with 14 bases sitting between them. CDR1 and CDR2 from the germline V gene are SGHRS and YFSETQ. CDR3 size: 12 residues. The CDR3 DNA is TGCGCCAGCAGCGTGCACAGCGATGGGCAGTTCTTC. This encodes CASSVHSDGQFF.

For the CDR3, the DNA is TGTGCCAGCAGCCTCCGACTAGCGGGGGGCCCGGGCACAGATACGCAGTATTTT. Translated, it gives CASSLRLAGGPGTDTQYF. The chain couples TRBV14 to TRBJ2-3; 13 bases are a match to TRBD2. The V and J ends lost 4 bases and 1 base, in that order; junction bases with no gene match: 8. The V gene's germline CDR1 is SGHDN and CDR2 FVKESK. The CDR3 consists of 18 residues.

This clonotype came up many times. The rearrangement uses TRBV20-1 and TRBJ2-3, with D unclear. The CDR3 contains 15 residues. Between the trimmed V and J ends, which lost 3 bases and 0 bases, there was a span of 13 bases. In germline, CDR1 is DFQATT, CDR2 SNEGSKA (reference sequence). The CDR3 sequence: CSASQSPTSTDTQYF. The CDR3 coding sequence is TGCAGTGCTAGTCAATCACCTACTAGCACAGATACGCAGTATTTT.

This clonotype occurred many times. The chain employs TRBV29-1 and TRBJ2-5; D is unresolved. The V and J ends lost 6 bases and 5 bases respectively, with 19 bases between them. Germline values: CDR1 SQVTM, CDR2 ANQGSEA. This CDR3 region has 14 residues. CDR3 nucleotide sequence: TGCAGCGTCCGTGGGCATCTAAACGGGGAGACCCAGTACTTC. Translation gives CSVRGHLNGETQYF.

In this sample, this clonotype turned up a few times. The chain employs TRBV20-1 and TRBJ2-3, with TRBD2 identical over 8 bases. The CDR3 runs to 12 residues. Germline trimming cut 6 bases from V and 5 bases from J; bases unmatched to any gene: 4. In germline, CDR1 is DFQATT, CDR2 SNEGSKA (reference sequence). CDR3 bases: TGCAGTGCGAGAAGCGGGGGAGATACGCAGTATTTT. As protein: CSARSGGDTQYF.

Concerning this clonotype itself: This may come from a read error, since a much larger clone is one base off. The chain is built from TRBV15 and TRBJ2-3, with D possibly TRBD1 on 6 matching bases. CDR3 length: 15 residues. V was trimmed by 1 base and J by 14 bases, leaving 22 bases between them. Per germline, CDR1 LNHNV and CDR2 YYDKDF (reference sequence). CDR3 residues: CATSRGGGRYEKLYF. The CDR3 DNA follows: TGTGCCACCAGCAGAGGAGGGGGTCGGTATGAAAAACTGTATTTT.

V and J are TRBV20-1 and TRBJ2-3; D may be TRBD1 (6 bases). The CDR3 consists of 13 residues. The germline gives CDR1 DFQATT, CDR2 SNEGSKA (reference sequence). V lost 5 bases and J lost 0, with 9 bases in between. CDR3 sequence: CSAPQGSTDTQYF. As DNA, the CDR3 is TGCAGTGCTCCCCAGGGGAGCACAGATACGCAGTATTTT.

CDR3 residues: CSVARALNTEAFF. The CDR3 DNA reads TGCAGCGTTGCCAGGGCACTGAACACTGAAGCTTTCTTT. The chain employs TRBV29-1 and TRBJ1-1; weak D call: TRBD1 (5 bases). This CDR3 has 13 residues. V gave up 4 bases and J gave up 0 bases, with 9 bases separating them. Per the germline V gene, CDR1 is SQVTM and CDR2 is ANQGSEA.

This clonotype was seen at least ten times. The chain couples TRBV6-5 to TRBJ1-6; D is uncertain. Germline V gene sequence: CDR1 MNHEY, CDR2 SVGAGI. Deletions cut 1 base from V and 7 bases from J, with 5 bases between. CDR3 length: 13 amino acids. The CDR3 here is CASSYYTNSPLHF. The CDR3 DNA follows: TGTGCCAGCAGTTACTATACAAATTCACCCCTCCACTTT.

At least ten counts were recorded for this clonotype. This sequence joins TRBV6-2 or TRBV6-3 and TRBJ2-1; 7 nucleotides line up with TRBD2. The CDR3 length is 12 residues. CDR1 and CDR2 from the germline V gene are MNHEY and SVGEGT. V was clipped by 11 bases and J by 7 bases; unmatched bases: 8. The chain's CDR3 is CAGGGVRNEQFF. CDR3 bases: TGTGCCGGTGGGGGGGTCCGTAATGAGCAGTTCTTC.

This clonotype was counted ten times or more. The rearrangement uses TRBV29-1 and TRBJ1-1; D perhaps matches TRBD1 (5 bases). V lost 6 bases and J lost 0, with 8 bases in between. The CDR3 has 12 amino acids. Germline V CDR1 and CDR2: SQVTM, ANQGSEA. The CDR3 nucleotides are TGCAGCGTCTCAGGGATGAACACTGAAGCTTTCTTT. This sequence encodes CSVSGMNTEAFF.

The chain is built from TRBV18 and TRBJ1-6, with TRBD1 matching 8 bases. CDR1 is KGHSH and CDR2 is LQKENI in the germline V gene. The length of the CDR3 is 17 residues. Trimming took 8 bases from V and 7 from J; bases not matched to a gene: 16. The CDR3 spells CASAAAGQGALNSPLHF. The CDR3 DNA is TGTGCCAGCGCGGCAGCGGGCCAGGGGGCTCTGAATTCACCCCTCCACTTT.